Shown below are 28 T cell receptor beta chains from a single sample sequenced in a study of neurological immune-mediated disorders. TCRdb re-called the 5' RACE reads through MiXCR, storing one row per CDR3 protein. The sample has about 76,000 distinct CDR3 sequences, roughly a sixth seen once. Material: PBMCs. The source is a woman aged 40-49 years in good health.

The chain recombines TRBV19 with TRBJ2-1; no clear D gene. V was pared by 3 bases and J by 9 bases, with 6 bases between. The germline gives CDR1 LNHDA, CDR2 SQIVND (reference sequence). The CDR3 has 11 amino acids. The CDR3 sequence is CASSIWGEQFF. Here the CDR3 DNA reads TGTGCCAGTAGTATTTGGGGTGAGCAGTTCTTC. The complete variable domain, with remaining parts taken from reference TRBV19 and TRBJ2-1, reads DGGITQSPKYLFRKEGQNVTLSCEQNLNHDAMYWYRQDPGQGLRLIYYSQIVNDFQKGDIAEGYSVSREKKESFPLTVTSAQKNPTAFYLCASSIWGEQFFGPGTRLTVL.

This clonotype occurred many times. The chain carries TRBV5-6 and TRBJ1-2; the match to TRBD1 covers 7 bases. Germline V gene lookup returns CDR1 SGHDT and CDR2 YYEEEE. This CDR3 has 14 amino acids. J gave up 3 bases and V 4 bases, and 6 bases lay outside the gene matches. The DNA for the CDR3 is TGTGCCAGCAGCCCCGGGACAGTGGACTATGGCTACACCTTC. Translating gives CASSPGTVDYGYTF.

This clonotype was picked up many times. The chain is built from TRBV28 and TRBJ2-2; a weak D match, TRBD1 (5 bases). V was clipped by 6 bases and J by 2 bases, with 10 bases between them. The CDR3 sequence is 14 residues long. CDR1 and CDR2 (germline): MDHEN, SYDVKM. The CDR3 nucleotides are TGTGCCAGCAGCCATGGACACAACACCGGGGAGCTGTTTTTT. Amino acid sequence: CASSHGHNTGELFF.

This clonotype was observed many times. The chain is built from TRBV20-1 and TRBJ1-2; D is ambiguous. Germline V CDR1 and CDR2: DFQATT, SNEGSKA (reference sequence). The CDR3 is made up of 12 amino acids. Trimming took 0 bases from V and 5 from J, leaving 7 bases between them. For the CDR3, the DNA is TGCAGTGCTAGAGATTTAATTTATGGCTACACCTTC. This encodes CSARDLIYGYTF.

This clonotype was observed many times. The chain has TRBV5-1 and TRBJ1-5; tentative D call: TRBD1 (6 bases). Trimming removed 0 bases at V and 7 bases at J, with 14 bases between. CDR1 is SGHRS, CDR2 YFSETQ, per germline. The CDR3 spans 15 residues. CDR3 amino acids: CASSLEGGYWQPQHF. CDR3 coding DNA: TGCGCCAGCAGCTTGGAGGGGGGGTATTGGCAGCCCCAGCATTTT.

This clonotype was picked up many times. The CDR3 nucleotides read TGTGCCAGCAGTTTAGGCGGGGGCAGTACAGAAGCTTTCTTT. It encodes CASSLGGGSTEAFF. V usage is TRBV12-3 or TRBV12-4 and J usage is TRBJ1-1; D might be TRBD1 (6 bases). Trimming left V 1 base short and J 8 bases short, with 14 bases between. The CDR3 has 14 residues.

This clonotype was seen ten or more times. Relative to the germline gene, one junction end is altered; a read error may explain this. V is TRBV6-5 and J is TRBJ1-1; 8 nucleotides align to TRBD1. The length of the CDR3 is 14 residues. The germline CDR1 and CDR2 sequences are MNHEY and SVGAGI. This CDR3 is CASSASGTGGGRVF. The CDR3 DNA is TGTGCCAGCAGTGCGAGCGGGACAGGCGGGGGTCGGGTCTTT.

The DNA for the CDR3 is TGTGCCTCACGCCCCAGCGGCAAGGACAATGAGCAGTTCTTC. Translation: CASRPSGKDNEQFF. This rearrangement joins TRBV7-3 to TRBJ2-1, with D possibly TRBD2 on 5 matching bases. The CDR3 sequence is 14 residues long. Per germline, CDR1 SGHTA and CDR2 FQGTGA. V was cut by 11 bases and J by 5 bases, with 19 bases left in between.

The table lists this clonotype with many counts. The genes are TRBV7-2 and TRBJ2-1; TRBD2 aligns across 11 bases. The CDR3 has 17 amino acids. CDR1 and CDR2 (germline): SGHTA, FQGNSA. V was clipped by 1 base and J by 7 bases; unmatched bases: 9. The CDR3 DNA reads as TGTGCCAGCAGCTTAGGGGATAGCGGGGGGGCCAGAAATGAGCAGTTCTTC. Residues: CASSLGDSGGARNEQFF.

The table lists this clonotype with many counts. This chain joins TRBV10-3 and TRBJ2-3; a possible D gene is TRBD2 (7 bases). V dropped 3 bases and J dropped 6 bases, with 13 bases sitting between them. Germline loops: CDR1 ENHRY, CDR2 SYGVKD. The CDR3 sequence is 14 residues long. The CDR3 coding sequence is TGTGCCATCAGTGAAGGGGGGGTCCGGGATACGCAGTATTTT. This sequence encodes CAISEGGVRDTQYF.

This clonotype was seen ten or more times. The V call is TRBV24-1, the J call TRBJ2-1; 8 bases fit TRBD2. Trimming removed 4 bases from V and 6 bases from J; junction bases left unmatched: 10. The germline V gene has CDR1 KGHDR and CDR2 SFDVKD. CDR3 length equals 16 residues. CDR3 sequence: CATSDPGGGASNEQFF. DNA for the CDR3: TGTGCCACCAGTGACCCCGGGGGGGGCGCGAGCAATGAGCAGTTCTTC.

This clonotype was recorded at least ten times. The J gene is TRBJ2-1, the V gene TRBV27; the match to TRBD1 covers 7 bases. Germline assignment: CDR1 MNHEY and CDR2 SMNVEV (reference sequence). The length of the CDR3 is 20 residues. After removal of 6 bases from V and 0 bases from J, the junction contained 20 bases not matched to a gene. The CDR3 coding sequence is TGTGCCAGCAGCCTAACAGGGGCCGAAGATTACCGAAGCTCCTACAATGAGCAGTTCTTC. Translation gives CASSLTGAEDYRSSYNEQFF.

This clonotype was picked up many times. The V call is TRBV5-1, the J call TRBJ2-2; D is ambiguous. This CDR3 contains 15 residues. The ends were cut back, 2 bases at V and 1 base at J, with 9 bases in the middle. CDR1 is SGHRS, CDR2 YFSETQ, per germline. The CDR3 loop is CASSLKSGNTGELFF. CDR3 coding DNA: TGCGCCAGCAGCTTAAAGTCTGGGAACACCGGGGAGCTGTTTTTT.

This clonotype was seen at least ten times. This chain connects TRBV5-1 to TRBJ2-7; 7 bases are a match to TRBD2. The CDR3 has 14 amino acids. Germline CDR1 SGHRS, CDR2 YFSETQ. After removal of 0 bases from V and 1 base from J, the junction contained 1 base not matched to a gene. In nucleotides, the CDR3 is TGCGCCAGCAGCTTGGACGGGGGGTCCTACGAGCAGTACGTC. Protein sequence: CASSLDGGSYEQYV.

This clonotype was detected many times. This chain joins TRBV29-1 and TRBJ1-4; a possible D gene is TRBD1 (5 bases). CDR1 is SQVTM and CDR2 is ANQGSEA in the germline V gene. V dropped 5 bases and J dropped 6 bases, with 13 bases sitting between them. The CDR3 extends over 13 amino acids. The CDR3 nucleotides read TGCAGCGTTCCGGGGGGGGGGGATGAAAAACTGTTTTTT. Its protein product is CSVPGGGDEKLFF.

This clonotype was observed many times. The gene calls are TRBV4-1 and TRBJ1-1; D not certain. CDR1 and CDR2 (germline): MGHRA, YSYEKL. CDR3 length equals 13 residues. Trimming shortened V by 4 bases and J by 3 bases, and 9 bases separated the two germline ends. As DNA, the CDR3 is TGCGCCAGCAGCCTAGGGAGGGACACTGAAGCTTTCTTT. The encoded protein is CASSLGRDTEAFF.

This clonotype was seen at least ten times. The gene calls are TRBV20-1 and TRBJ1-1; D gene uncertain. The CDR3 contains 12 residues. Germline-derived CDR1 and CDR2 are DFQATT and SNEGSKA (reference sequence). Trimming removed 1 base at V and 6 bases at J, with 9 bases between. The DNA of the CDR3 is TGCAGTGCTAGAGTTTTGGTGCCTGAAGCTTTCTTT. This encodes CSARVLVPEAFF.

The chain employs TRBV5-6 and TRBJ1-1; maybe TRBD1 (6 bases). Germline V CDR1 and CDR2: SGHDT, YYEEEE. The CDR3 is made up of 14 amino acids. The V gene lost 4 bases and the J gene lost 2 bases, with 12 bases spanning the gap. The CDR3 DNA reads TGTGCCAGCAGCGTCGGACAGAGCAACACTGAAGCTTTCTTT. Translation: CASSVGQSNTEAFF.

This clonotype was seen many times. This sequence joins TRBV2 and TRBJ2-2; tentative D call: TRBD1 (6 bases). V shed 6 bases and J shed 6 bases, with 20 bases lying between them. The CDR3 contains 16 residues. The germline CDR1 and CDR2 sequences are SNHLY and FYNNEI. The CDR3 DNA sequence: TGTGCCAGCAGCTTCGAGGGGGTAGCGAGGCCCGGGGAGCTGTTTTTT. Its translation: CASSFEGVARPGELFF.

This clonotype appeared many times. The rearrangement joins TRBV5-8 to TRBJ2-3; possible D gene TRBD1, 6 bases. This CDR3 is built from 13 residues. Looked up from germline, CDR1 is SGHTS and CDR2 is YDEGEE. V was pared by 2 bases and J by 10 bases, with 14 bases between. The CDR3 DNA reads TGTGCCAGCAGCTTCCCCCCGACAGGCCCGCAGTATTTT. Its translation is CASSFPPTGPQYF.

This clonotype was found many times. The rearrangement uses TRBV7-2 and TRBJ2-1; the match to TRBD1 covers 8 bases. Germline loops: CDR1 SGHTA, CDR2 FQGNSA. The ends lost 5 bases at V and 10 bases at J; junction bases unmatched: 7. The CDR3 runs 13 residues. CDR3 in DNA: TGTGCCAGCAGCCCGCAGGGGGCCCAGGAGCAGTTCTTC. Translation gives CASSPQGAQEQFF.

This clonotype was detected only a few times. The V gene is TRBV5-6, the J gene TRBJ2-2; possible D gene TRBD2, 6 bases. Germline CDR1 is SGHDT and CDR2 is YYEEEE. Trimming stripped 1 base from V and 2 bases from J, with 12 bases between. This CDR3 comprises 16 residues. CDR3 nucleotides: TGTGCCAGCAGCTTGATGGGGGGAGCAAACACCGGGGAGCTGTTTTTT. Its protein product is CASSLMGGANTGELFF.

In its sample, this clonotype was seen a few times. CDR3 nucleotide sequence: TGTGCCAGCTCCCCCACCTTCTTAGGGTCCGGGACTGAAGCTTTCTTT. Translation: CASSPTFLGSGTEAFF. This sequence joins TRBV18 and TRBJ1-1; D remains ambiguous. V gave up 6 bases and J gave up 5 bases, with 22 bases separating them. Germline V gene data show CDR1 as KGHSH and CDR2 as LQKENI. This CDR3 is 16 amino acids long.

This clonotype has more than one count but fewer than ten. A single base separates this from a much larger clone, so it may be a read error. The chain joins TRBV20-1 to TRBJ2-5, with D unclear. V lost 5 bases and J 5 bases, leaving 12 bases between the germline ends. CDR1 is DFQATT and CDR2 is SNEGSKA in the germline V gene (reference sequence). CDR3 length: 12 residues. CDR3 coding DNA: TGCAGTGCTCCGTGCCGTGGGGAGACCCAGTACTTC. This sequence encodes CSAPCRGETQYF.

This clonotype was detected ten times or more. The CDR3 spells CASSRSGIYAEAFF. The DNA for the CDR3 is TGTGCCAGCAGTAGGTCGGGGATATACGCTGAAGCTTTCTTT. The chain joins TRBV28 to TRBJ1-1, with D uncertain. The CDR3 is 14 amino acids. In germline, CDR1 is MDHEN, CDR2 SYDVKM. Trimming removed 5 bases from V and 6 bases from J, with 16 bases in between.

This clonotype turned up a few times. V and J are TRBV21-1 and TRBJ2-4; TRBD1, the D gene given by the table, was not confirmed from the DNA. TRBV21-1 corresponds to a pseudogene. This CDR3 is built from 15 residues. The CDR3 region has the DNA TGTGCCAGCAGCCCAAAGACAGGCGGTCAAAACATTCAGTACTTC. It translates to CASSPKTGGQNIQYF.

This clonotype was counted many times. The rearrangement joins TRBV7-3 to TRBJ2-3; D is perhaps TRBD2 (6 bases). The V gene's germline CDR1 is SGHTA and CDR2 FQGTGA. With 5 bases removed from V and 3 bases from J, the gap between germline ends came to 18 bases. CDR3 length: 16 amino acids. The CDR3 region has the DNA TGTGCCAGCAGCGACGGGACTCTTGAAGGGACAGATACGCAGTATTTT. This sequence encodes CASSDGTLEGTDTQYF.

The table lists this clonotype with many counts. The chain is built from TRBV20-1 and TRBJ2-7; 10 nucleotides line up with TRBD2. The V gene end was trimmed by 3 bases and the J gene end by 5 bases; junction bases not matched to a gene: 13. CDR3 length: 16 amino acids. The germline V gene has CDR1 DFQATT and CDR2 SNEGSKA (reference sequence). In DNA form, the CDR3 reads TGCAGTGCTAGCCCTGGTCAAAGCGGGGGGGCCAACGAGCAGTACTTC. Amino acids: CSASPGQSGGANEQYF.